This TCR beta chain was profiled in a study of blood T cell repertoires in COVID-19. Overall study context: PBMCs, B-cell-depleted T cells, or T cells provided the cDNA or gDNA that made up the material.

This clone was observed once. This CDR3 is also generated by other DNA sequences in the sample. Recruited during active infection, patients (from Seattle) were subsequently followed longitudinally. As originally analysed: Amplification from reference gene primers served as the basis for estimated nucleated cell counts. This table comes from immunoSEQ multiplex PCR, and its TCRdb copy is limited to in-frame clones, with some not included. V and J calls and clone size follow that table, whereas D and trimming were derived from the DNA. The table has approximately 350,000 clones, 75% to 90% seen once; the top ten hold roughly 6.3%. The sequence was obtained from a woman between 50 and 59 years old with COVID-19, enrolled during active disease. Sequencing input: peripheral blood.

The CDR3 region has the DNA TGTGCCAGCTCACCAGGGGCCGATAATTCACCCCTCCACTTT. Translated: CASSPGADNSPLHF. V is TRBV18 and J is TRBJ1-6; D possibly corresponds to TRBD1 (5 bases). Trimming removed 2 bases from V and 5 bases from J, with 7 bases in between. The V gene's germline CDR1 is KGHSH and CDR2 LQKENI. The CDR3 spans 14 residues.